One sample yielded the 11 T cell receptor beta chains listed below, sequenced in a study of cytomegalovirus exposure and HLA in healthy donors. The study ran its PCR with 60 Vbeta and 13 Jbeta primers. Only in-frame clones appear in the TCRdb table, and some are missing; sequencing was by immunoSEQ multiplex PCR. This listing includes 55,000 to 80,000 clones. The sequencing input was PBMCs. The receptors were sampled from a middle-aged man in good health and CMV-seronegative.

The chain joins TRBV7-6 to TRBJ1-6; 7 nucleotides match TRBD1. V lost 1 base and J lost 0; bases outside the gene matches: 6. The CDR3 has 18 amino acids. CDR1 is SGHVS, CDR2 FNYEAQ, per germline. In DNA, the CDR3 is TGTGCCAGCAGCTTAGAGGCGGGACAGAGCTCCTATAATTCACCCCTCCACTTT. Its protein product is CASSLEAGQSSYNSPLHF.

The V gene is TRBV18, the J gene TRBJ2-1, with D possibly TRBD2 on 6 matching bases. V lost 6 bases, J lost 5 bases, and 14 bases lay in between. From germline, CDR1 is KGHSH and CDR2 LQKENI. CDR3 length: 14 amino acids. The CDR3 region has the DNA TGTGCCAGCTCTTTCGGGACTTCTAACAATGAGCAGTTCTTC. Protein product: CASSFGTSNNEQFF.

The rearrangement links TRBV5-1 to TRBJ1-1; D call uncertain. From germline, CDR1 is SGHRS and CDR2 YFSETQ. CDR3 length: 13 residues. The V end lost 6 bases, the J end lost 3 bases, and 12 bases lay between the germline ends. The CDR3 coding sequence is TGCGCCAGCAACTTTGGCGGAGACACTGAAGCTTTCTTT. Translation gives CASNFGGDTEAFF.

CDR3 protein: CASSLSPVIEQYF. In DNA form, the CDR3 reads TGTGCCAGCAGCTTGTCCCCGGTTATTGAGCAGTACTTC. The chain has TRBV7-2 and TRBJ2-7; D not certain. This CDR3 comprises 13 residues. V shed 3 bases and J shed 7 bases, with 13 bases lying between them. Germline-derived CDR1 and CDR2 are SGHTA and FQGNSA.

This sequence joins TRBV10-2 and TRBJ1-1, with a possible D match to TRBD1 (5 bases). Germline-derived CDR1 and CDR2 are WSHSY and SAAADI. The CDR3 extends over 14 amino acids. V was pared by 5 bases and J by 4 bases, with 14 bases between. The CDR3 spells CASSNWGAITEAFF. CDR3 DNA: TGCGCCAGCAGTAATTGGGGCGCGATCACTGAAGCTTTCTTT.

The chain carries TRBV19 and TRBJ1-3; 7 nucleotides agree with TRBD1. CDR1 LNHDA and CDR2 SQIVND come from the germline V gene (reference sequence). V was clipped by 3 bases and J by 1 base; unmatched bases: 21. The CDR3 contains 21 residues. This CDR3 reads CASSMLTDRHERQGSGNTIYF. The CDR3 DNA is TGTGCCAGTAGTATGTTGACCGACCGGCACGAGCGACAGGGATCTGGAAACACCATATATTTT.

Concerning this clone: Other DNA sequences in the sample encode the same CDR3. The chain joins TRBV5-1 to TRBJ2-7; 11 nucleotides match TRBD2. In germline, CDR1 is SGHRS, CDR2 YFSETQ. This CDR3 region has 14 residues. The junction had 3 bases not matched to a gene; V was cut back by 2 bases and J by 5 bases. DNA of the CDR3: TGCGCCAGCAGCTTTAGCGGGGGGGCCGACGAGCAGTACTTC. Its protein is CASSFSGGADEQYF.

The chain joins TRBV28 to TRBJ1-5, with D tentatively TRBD1 (5 bases). Germline-derived CDR1 and CDR2 are MDHEN and SYDVKM. V was trimmed by 5 bases and J by 0 bases, leaving 11 bases between them. CDR3 length equals 15 residues. The CDR3 is CASSQPTVSNQPQHF. DNA of the CDR3: TGTGCCAGCAGTCAGCCGACAGTTAGCAATCAGCCCCAGCATTTT.

The rearrangement joins TRBV5-6 to TRBJ1-1; TRBD1 agrees at 7 bases. This CDR3 region has 14 residues. With V trimmed by 2 bases and J by 6 bases, 7 bases remained unmatched. Germline CDR1 is SGHDT and CDR2 is YYEEEE. The DNA for the CDR3 is TGTGCCAGCAGCTTTTGGGACAGACGTCCTGAAGCTTTCTTT. Translated: CASSFWDRRPEAFF.

The V and J genes are TRBV4-1 and TRBJ1-2; 7 bases agree with TRBD1. V dropped 2 bases and J dropped 6; count of bases not matched to a gene: 6. The CDR3 spans 14 residues. Germline CDR1 and CDR2: MGHRA and YSYEKL. CDR3 residues: CASSQLQGTDGYTF. The CDR3 DNA is TGCGCCAGCAGCCAATTACAGGGGACGGATGGCTACACCTTC.

The J gene is TRBJ2-7, the V gene TRBV6-6; D possibly corresponds to TRBD1 (5 bases). CDR1 is MNHNY and CDR2 is SVGAGI in the germline V gene (reference sequence). V was shortened by 4 bases and J by 6 bases, with 22 bases between the two germline ends. The length of the CDR3 is 16 residues. The CDR3 DNA is TGTGCCAGCAGTTTCAGTGGTGGGGCCGGAAGTTCCGAGCAGTACTTC. Its protein product is CASSFSGGAGSSEQYF.